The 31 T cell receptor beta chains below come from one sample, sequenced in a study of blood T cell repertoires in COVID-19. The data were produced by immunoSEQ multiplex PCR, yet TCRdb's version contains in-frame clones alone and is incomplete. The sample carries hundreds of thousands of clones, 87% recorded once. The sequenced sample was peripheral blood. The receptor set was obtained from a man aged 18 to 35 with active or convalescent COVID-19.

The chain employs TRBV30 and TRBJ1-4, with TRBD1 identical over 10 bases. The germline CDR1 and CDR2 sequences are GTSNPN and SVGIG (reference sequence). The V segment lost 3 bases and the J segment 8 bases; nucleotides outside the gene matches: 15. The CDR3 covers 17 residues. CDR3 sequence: CAWRDHLDRGREEKLFF. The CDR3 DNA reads TGTGCCTGGAGGGATCACCTAGACAGGGGGCGCGAGGAAAAACTGTTTTTT.

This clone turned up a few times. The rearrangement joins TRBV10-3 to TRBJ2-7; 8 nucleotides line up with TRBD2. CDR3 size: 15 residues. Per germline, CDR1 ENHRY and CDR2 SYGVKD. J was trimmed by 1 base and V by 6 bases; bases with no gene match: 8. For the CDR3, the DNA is TGTGCCATCAGAGAAACTAGCGGTACGTCCTACGAGCAGTACTTC. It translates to CAIRETSGTSYEQYF.

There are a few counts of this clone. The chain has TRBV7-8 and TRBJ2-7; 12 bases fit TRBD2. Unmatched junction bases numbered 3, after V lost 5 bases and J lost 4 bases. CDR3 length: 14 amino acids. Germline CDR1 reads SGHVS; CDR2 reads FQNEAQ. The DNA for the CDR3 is TGTGCCAGCAGCGCTCTAGCGGGAGGGTACGAGCAGTACTTC. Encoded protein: CASSALAGGYEQYF.

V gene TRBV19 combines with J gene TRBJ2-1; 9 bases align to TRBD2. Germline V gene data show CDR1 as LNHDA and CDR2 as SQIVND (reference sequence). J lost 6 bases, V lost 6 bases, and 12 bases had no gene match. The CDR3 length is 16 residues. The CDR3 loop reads CASRNIGREGLNEQFF. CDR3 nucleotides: TGTGCCAGTAGGAACATTGGGCGGGAGGGCCTCAATGAGCAGTTCTTC.

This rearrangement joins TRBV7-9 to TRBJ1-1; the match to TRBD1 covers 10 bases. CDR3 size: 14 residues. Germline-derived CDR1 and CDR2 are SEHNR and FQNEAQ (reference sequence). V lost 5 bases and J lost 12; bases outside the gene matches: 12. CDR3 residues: CASSQVPGQGRTFF. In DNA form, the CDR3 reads TGTGCCAGCAGCCAAGTCCCGGGACAGGGGCGGACTTTCTTT.

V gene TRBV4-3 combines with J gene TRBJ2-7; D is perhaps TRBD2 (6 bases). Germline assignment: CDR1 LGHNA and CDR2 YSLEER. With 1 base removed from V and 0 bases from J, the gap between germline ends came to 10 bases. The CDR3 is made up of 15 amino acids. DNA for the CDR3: TGCGCCAGCAGCCAAGGGGAGGAACGCTCCTACGAGCAGTACTTC. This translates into CASSQGEERSYEQYF.

The CDR3 region is CASSPSGGPYEQYF. DNA for the CDR3: TGTGCCAGCAGCCCTAGCGGGGGACCCTACGAGCAGTACTTC. The chain employs TRBV28 and TRBJ2-7; the match to TRBD2 covers 10 bases. V shed 6 bases and J 2 bases; nucleotides not matched to a gene: 4. The CDR3 sequence is 14 residues long. Germline CDR1 and CDR2: MDHEN and SYDVKM.

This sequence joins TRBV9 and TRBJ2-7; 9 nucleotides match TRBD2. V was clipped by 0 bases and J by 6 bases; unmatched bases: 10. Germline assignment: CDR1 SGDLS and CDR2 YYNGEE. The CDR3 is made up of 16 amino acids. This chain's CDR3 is CASSVGGSGRTGEQYF. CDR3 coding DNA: TGTGCCAGCAGCGTAGGGGGTAGCGGGAGAACGGGCGAGCAGTACTTC.

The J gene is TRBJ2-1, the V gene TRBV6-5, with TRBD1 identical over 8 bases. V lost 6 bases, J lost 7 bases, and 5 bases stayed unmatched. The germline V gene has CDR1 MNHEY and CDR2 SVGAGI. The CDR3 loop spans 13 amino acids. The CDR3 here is CASRQGVVNEQFF. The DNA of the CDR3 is TGTGCCAGCAGACAGGGGGTGGTAAATGAGCAGTTCTTC.

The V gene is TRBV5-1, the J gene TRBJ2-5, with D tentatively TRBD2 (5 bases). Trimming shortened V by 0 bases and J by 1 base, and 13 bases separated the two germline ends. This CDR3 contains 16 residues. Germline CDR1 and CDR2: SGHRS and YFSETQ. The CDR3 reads CASSLADGEGQETQYF. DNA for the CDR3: TGCGCCAGCAGCTTGGCTGACGGAGAGGGCCAAGAGACCCAGTACTTC. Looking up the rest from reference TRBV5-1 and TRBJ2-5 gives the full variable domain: KAGVTQTPRYLIKTRGQQVTLSCSPISGHRSVSWYQQTPGQGLQFLFEYFSETQRNKGNFPGRFSGRQFSNSRSEMNVSTLELGDSALYLCASSLADGEGQETQYFGPGTRLLVL.

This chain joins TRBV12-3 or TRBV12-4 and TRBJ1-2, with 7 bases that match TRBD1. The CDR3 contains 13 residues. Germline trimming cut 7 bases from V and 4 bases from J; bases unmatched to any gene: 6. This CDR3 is CASTDRTGYGYTF. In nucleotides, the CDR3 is TGTGCCAGCACCGATAGGACAGGCTATGGCTACACCTTC.

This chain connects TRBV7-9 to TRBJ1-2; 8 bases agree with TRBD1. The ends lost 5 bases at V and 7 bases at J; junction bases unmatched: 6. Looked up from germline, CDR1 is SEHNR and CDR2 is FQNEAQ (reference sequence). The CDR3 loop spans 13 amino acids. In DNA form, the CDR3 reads TGTGCCAGCAGCCATGGACAGGGCGCTGGCTACACCTTC. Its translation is CASSHGQGAGYTF.

In DNA, the CDR3 is TGTGCCAGCAGGGGGACAGGATCTTATGGCTACACCTTC. Its protein product is CASRGTGSYGYTF. The chain uses TRBV2 and TRBJ1-2; 8 nucleotides match TRBD1. The CDR3 is 13 amino acids. Germline assignment: CDR1 SNHLY and CDR2 FYNNEI. V lost 6 bases to trimming and J lost 5 bases; unmatched junction nucleotides: 5.

For the CDR3, the DNA is TGCGCCAGCAGCCAAGATACAGTAGCGGGGGTCGACAATGAGCAGTTCTTC. Translating it yields CASSQDTVAGVDNEQFF. The rearrangement uses TRBV4-3 and TRBJ2-1; 9 bases map to TRBD2. The V and J ends lost 0 bases and 5 bases, in that order; junction bases with no gene match: 8. Per the germline V gene, CDR1 is LGHNA and CDR2 is YSLEER. This CDR3 comprises 17 residues.

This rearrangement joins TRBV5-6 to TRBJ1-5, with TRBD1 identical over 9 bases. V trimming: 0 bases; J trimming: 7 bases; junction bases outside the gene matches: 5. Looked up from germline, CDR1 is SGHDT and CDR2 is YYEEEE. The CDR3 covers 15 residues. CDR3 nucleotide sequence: TGTGCCAGCAGCTTGGGGGGGACAGGGCCCCAGCCCCAGCATTTT. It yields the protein CASSLGGTGPQPQHF.

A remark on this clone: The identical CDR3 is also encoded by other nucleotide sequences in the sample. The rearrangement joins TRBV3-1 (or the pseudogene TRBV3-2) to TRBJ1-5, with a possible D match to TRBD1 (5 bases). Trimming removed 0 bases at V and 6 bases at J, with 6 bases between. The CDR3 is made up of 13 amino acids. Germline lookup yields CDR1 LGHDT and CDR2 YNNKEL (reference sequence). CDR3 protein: CASSQDRVQPQHF. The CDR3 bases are TGTGCCAGCAGCCAAGACAGGGTTCAGCCCCAGCATTTT.

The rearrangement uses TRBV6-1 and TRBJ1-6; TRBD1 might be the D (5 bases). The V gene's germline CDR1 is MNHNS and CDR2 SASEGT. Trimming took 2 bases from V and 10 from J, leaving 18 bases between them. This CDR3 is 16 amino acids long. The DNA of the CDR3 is TGTGCCAGCAGTGAAACCGGCGGGGGAGCAGGCTCACCCCTCCACTTT. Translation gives CASSETGGGAGSPLHF.

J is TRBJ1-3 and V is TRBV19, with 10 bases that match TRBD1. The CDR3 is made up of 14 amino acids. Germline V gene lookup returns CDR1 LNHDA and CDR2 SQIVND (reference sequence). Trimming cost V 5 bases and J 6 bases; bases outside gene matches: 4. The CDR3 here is CASSPRQGANTIYF. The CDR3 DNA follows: TGTGCCAGTAGTCCACGACAGGGGGCAAACACCATATATTTT.

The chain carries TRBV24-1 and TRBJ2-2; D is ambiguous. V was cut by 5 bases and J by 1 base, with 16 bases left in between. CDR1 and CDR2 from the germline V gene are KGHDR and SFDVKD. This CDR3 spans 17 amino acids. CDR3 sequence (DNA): TGTGCCACCAGTGCCTCCTCCGGGTCCAAGAACACCGGGGAGCTGTTTTTT. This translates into CATSASSGSKNTGELFF.

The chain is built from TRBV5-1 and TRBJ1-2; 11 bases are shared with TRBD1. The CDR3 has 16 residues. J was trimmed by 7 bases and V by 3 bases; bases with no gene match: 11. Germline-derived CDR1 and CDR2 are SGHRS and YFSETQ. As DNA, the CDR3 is TGCGCCAGCAGCTCCTCCGAATGGACAGGGGGCCGTGGCTACACCTTC. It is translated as CASSSSEWTGGRGYTF.

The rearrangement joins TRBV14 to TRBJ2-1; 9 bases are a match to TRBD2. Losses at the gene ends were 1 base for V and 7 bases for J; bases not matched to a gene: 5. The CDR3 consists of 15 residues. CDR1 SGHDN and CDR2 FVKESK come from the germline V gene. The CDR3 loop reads CASSQGRGGLNEQFF. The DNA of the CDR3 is TGTGCCAGCAGCCAAGGGCGGGGGGGCCTGAATGAGCAGTTCTTC.

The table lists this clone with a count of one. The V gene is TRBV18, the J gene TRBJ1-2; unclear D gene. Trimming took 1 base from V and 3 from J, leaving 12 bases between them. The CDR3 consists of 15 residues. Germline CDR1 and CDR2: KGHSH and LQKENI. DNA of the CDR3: TGTGCCAGCTCACCACTTCCGGGATCGGACTATGGCTACACCTTC. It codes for CASSPLPGSDYGYTF.

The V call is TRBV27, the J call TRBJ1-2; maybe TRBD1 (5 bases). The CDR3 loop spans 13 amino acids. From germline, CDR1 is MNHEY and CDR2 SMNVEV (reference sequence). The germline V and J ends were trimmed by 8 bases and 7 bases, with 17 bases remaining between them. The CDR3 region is CASRASGTRGYTF. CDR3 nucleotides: TGTGCCAGCCGCGCCTCAGGGACTCGTGGCTACACCTTC.

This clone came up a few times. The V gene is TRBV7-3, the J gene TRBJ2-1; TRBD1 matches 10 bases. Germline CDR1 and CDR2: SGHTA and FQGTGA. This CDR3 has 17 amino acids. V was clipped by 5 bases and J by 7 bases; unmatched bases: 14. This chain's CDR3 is CASSETGGQGIPNEQFF. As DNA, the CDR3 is TGTGCCAGCAGCGAAACAGGGGGACAGGGGATACCAAATGAGCAGTTCTTC.

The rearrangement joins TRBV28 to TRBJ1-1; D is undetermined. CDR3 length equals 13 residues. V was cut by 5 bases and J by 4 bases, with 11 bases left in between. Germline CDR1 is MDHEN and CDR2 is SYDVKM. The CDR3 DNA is TGTGCCAGCAGTCTGACGGGTGGCACTGAAGCTTTCTTT. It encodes CASSLTGGTEAFF.

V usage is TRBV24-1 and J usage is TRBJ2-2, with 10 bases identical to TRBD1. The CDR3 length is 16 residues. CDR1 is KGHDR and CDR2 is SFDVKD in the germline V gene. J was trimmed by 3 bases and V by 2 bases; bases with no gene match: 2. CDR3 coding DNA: TGTGCCACCAGTGATTGGGGGACAGGGGACACCGGGGAGCTGTTTTTT. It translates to CATSDWGTGDTGELFF.

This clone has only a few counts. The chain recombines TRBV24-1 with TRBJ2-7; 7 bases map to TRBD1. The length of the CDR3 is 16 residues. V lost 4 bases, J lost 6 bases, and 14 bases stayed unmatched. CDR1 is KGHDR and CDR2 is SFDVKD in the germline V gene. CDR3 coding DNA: TGTGCCACCAGTGACACGACAGGGCCGCCGAGGGGCGAGCAGTACTTC. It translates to CATSDTTGPPRGEQYF.

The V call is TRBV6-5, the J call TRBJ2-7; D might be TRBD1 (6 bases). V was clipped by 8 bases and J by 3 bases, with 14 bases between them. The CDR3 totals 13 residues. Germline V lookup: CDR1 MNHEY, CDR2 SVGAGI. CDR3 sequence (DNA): TGTGCCAGCGCTGGACAGACCCTCTACGAGCAGTACTTC. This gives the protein CASAGQTLYEQYF.

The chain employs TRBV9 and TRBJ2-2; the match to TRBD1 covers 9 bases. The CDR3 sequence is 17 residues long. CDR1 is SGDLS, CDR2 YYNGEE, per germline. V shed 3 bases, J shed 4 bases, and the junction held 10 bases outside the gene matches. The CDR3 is CASSDPNRGRGTGELFF. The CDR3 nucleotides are TGTGCCAGCAGCGACCCAAACAGGGGGCGAGGCACCGGGGAGCTGTTTTTT.

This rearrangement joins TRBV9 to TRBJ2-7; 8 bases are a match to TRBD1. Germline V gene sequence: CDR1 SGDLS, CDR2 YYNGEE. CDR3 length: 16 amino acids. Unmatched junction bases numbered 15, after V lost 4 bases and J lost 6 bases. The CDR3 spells CASSTGPSGGRGEQYF. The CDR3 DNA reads TGTGCCAGCAGCACGGGACCTTCAGGGGGCCGCGGCGAGCAGTACTTC.

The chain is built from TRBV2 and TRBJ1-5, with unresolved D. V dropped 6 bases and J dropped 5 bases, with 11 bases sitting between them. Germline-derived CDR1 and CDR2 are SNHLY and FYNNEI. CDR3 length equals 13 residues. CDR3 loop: CASRVMRDQPQHF. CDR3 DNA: TGTGCCAGCAGGGTCATGAGGGATCAGCCCCAGCATTTT.